These T cell receptor beta chains were read from a single sample in a study of blood T cell repertoires in COVID-19. Repertoires were generated with immunoSEQ multiplex PCR, while TCRdb's copy carries only in-frame clones and drops some. The data hold around 150,000 clones, with 76% observed a single time. Sequences were obtained from peripheral blood. These receptors originate from an elderly woman with acute or convalescent COVID-19. Each CDR3 is given with its conserved first and last residue. The D gene is left open where the match is weak. Clone size is stated in some rows and not others, as once, few, many or a class when expanded.

J gene	V gene	D gene	clone size	CDR3 protein	CDR3 DNA
TRBJ2-7	TRBV12-3/TRBV12-4	NA	once	CASRQGYEQYF	TGTGCCAGCAGACAGGGTTACGAGCAGTACTTC
TRBJ2-7	TRBV10-3	NA	once	CAISAGASEQYF	TGTGCCATCAGTGCAGGGGCGAGCGAGCAGTACTTC
TRBJ1-5	TRBV6-2/TRBV6-3	NA	NA	CASSHHSGNQPQHF	TGTGCCAGCAGTCACCACAGTGGCAATCAGCCCCAGCATTTT
TRBJ1-5	TRBV7-8	NA	NA	CASSSGDYRGNQPQHF	TGTGCCAGCAGCTCTGGGGACTACCGGGGCAATCAGCCCCAGCATTTT
TRBJ1-2	TRBV5-1	NA	NA	CASSRPGQDYGYTF	TGCGCCAGCAGCCGGCCTGGGCAGGACTATGGCTACACCTTC
TRBJ1-2	TRBV19	NA	few	CASSIPPGTNYGYTF	TGTGCCAGTAGTATTCCCCCAGGGACTAACTATGGCTACACCTTC
TRBJ2-7	TRBV19	TRBD1	NA	CASSMTGSYEQYF	TGTGCCAGTAGTATGACAGGGAGCTACGAGCAGTACTTC
TRBJ1-2	TRBV25-1	TRBD1	NA	CASSEGQGHGYTF	TGTGCCAGCAGTGAGGGACAGGGCCATGGCTACACCTTC
TRBJ2-2	TRBV18	TRBD1	NA	CASSVGTANTGELFF	TGTGCCAGCTCAGTAGGGACAGCAAACACCGGGGAGCTGTTTTTT
TRBJ2-1	TRBV5-1	TRBD1	NA	CASSLDQIDRVGDEQFF	TGCGCCAGCAGCTTGGACCAAATAGACAGGGTCGGCGATGAGCAGTTCTTC
TRBJ2-2	TRBV2	TRBD1	NA	CASRGTGDTGELFF	TGTGCCAGCAGAGGAACAGGGGACACCGGGGAGCTGTTTTTT
TRBJ2-7	TRBV28	TRBD1	NA	CASKGTGITYEQYF	TGTGCCAGCAAAGGGACAGGCATCACCTACGAGCAGTACTTC
TRBJ1-2	TRBV7-9	NA	NA	CASSLFPDNYGYTF	TGTGCCAGCAGCTTATTCCCAGATAACTATGGCTACACCTTC
TRBJ1-5	TRBV5-6	NA	NA	CASSFGGYYQPQHF	TGTGCCAGCAGCTTCGGAGGGTATTATCAGCCCCAGCATTTT